This T cell receptor (beta chain) appears in the sequencing data of a study of T cell clonality in common variable immunodeficiency. Generated by immunoSEQ multiplex PCR, the TCRdb table keeps only in-frame clones and is missing some. Altogether under 45,000 clones were found in the sample, and no singletons occur. Losses at the gene ends were 4 bases for V and 5 bases for J; bases not matched to a gene: 13. The CDR3 extends over 16 amino acids. In germline, CDR1 is SQVTM, CDR2 ANQGSEA. The sample holds many counts of this clone. The CDR3 extends 3 residues past the end of the read, so its final part is completed from the germline J gene.

The specimen sequenced was peripheral blood mononuclear cells. The chain links TRBV29-1 to TRBJ2-2, with 7 bases identical to TRBD1. The source of this sequence is a person aged 18 to 75 in good health. The part of the CDR3 DNA that was read is TGCAGCGTTGGATGGCACGACAGGGTAGTAACCGGGGAG. Its translation: CSVGWHDRVVTGE. The CDR3 in full is CSVGWHDRVVTGELFF.